These 15 T cell receptor beta chains originate from one sample sequenced in a study of cytomegalovirus exposure and HLA in healthy donors. 13 Jbeta primers and 60 Vbeta primers were used for the PCR. Here immunoSEQ multiplex PCR was the method, and the copy in TCRdb shows in-frame clones only, minus some. The sample carries 150,000 to 200,000 clones, 79% recorded once. The sample taken for sequencing was PBMCs. These receptor sequences come from a woman aged 50 to 60 in good health and CMV-seronegative.

The chain employs TRBV7-2 and TRBJ2-7; 8 bases fit TRBD2. The germline CDR1 and CDR2 sequences are SGHTA and FQGNSA. This CDR3 spans 14 amino acids. V lost 0 bases, J lost 6 bases, and 4 bases stayed unmatched. The CDR3, as DNA: TGTGCCAGCAGCTTAGCGGGACTAGACTTCGAGCAGTACTTC. Amino acids: CASSLAGLDFEQYF.

J is TRBJ1-1 and V is TRBV14, with D uncertain. Per germline, CDR1 SGHDN and CDR2 FVKESK. The germline V and J ends were trimmed by 0 bases and 1 base, with 9 bases remaining between them. The CDR3 loop spans 15 amino acids. CDR3 coding DNA: TGTGCCAGCAGCCAAGATATAGGAGGGAACACTGAAGCTTTCTTT. It is translated as CASSQDIGGNTEAFF.

This rearrangement joins TRBV4-3 to TRBJ2-6, with TRBD1 matching over 9 bases. With 3 bases clipped from V and 1 base from J, the junction kept 1 base outside the gene matches. The germline V gene has CDR1 LGHNA and CDR2 YSLEER. The CDR3 contains 16 residues. The CDR3 nucleotides read TGCGCCAGCAGCCAGGACAGGGGATCTGGGGCCAACGTCCTGACTTTC. Protein: CASSQDRGSGANVLTF.

The rearrangement uses TRBV27 and TRBJ1-1; D unresolved. V was cut by 2 bases and J by 0 bases, with 7 bases left in between. In germline, CDR1 is MNHEY, CDR2 SMNVEV (reference sequence). This CDR3 spans 14 amino acids. This CDR3 reads CASSLEGMNTEAFF. The CDR3 DNA is TGTGCCAGCAGTTTAGAGGGCATGAACACTGAAGCTTTCTTT.

The gene calls are TRBV27 and TRBJ2-5, with TRBD1 as a possible D gene (5 bases). The J call is in doubt because the DNA end fits TRBJ2-7 better. CDR3 length equals 13 residues. In germline, CDR1 is MNHEY, CDR2 SMNVEV (reference sequence). CDR3 protein: CASSPRASYEQYF. CDR3 coding DNA: TGTGCCAGCAGTCCCAGGGCCTCCTACGAGCAGTACTTC.

The chain uses TRBV2 and TRBJ2-5; D is perhaps TRBD2 (6 bases). The end of the DNA is better explained by TRBJ2-7, so the J call may be wrong. The CDR3 sequence is 15 residues long. Germline V gene sequence: CDR1 SNHLY, CDR2 FYNNEI. CDR3 sequence reads: CASSGGGTRTYEQYF. The CDR3 bases are TGTGCCAGCAGTGGTGGAGGGACCCGTACCTACGAGCAGTACTTC.

This chain links TRBV6-1 with TRBJ1-3; 9 bases fit TRBD1. Trimming at V came to 6 bases and at J to 4 bases, leaving 1 base not matched to a gene. Per the germline V gene, CDR1 is MNHNS and CDR2 is SASEGT. This CDR3 spans 13 amino acids. The CDR3 loop reads CASSTGGGNTIYF. Here the CDR3 DNA reads TGTGCCAGCAGCACAGGGGGCGGAAACACCATATATTTT.

This clone turned up a few times. The chain combines TRBV18 with TRBJ1-3; D might be TRBD1 (6 bases). The germline gives CDR1 KGHSH, CDR2 LQKENI. The CDR3 consists of 20 residues. Deletions cut 3 bases from V and 0 bases from J, with 24 bases between. CDR3 residues: CASSPAIGWTVHLSGNTIYF. CDR3 DNA: TGTGCCAGCTCACCGGCGATCGGCTGGACAGTCCATCTCTCTGGAAACACCATATATTTT.

This clone came up once. This chain uses TRBV6-5 with TRBJ1-5; TRBD1 agrees at 7 bases. There are 15 residues in the CDR3. Germline V gene data show CDR1 as MNHEY and CDR2 as SVGAGI. V was clipped by 5 bases and J by 2 bases; unmatched bases: 6. DNA of the CDR3: TGTGCCAGCAGTCGACAGGGTACGGGCAATCAGCCCCAGCATTTT. Its translation is CASSRQGTGNQPQHF.

V is TRBV11-2 and J is TRBJ1-1; D not certain. Germline V CDR1 and CDR2: SGHAT, FQNNGV. V was pared by 1 base and J by 1 base, with 10 bases between. The CDR3 is 15 amino acids. The CDR3 nucleotides read TGTGCCAGCAGCTTAGGGTTAGTGAAGAACACTGAAGCTTTCTTT. As protein: CASSLGLVKNTEAFF.

The V and J genes are TRBV19 and TRBJ2-6, with TRBD1 identical over 11 bases. Germline lookup yields CDR1 LNHDA and CDR2 SQIVND (reference sequence). Trimming removed 4 bases from V and 0 bases from J; junction bases left unmatched: 2. The CDR3 has 17 residues. Written as DNA, the CDR3 is TGTGCCAGTAGTACCGGACAGGGGGCCTCTGGGGCCAACGTCCTGACTTTC. The encoded protein is CASSTGQGASGANVLTF.

This clone was observed a few times. The V gene is TRBV5-4, the J gene TRBJ1-4, with TRBD1 as a possible D gene (6 bases). The length of the CDR3 is 14 residues. V lost 3 bases, J lost 4 bases, and 10 bases lay in between. The germline V gene has CDR1 SGHNT and CDR2 YYREEE (reference sequence). The CDR3 here is CASSSAGDNEKLFF. The CDR3 nucleotides are TGTGCCAGCAGCTCCGCAGGGGATAATGAAAAACTGTTTTTT.

The chain carries TRBV20-1 and TRBJ1-2, with a weak D call TRBD1 (5 bases). The CDR3 spans 11 residues. Trimming shortened V by 6 bases and J by 9 bases, and 14 bases separated the two germline ends. CDR1 is DFQATT and CDR2 is SNEGSKA in the germline V gene (reference sequence). The CDR3 loop reads CSAAADSRYTF. CDR3 nucleotide sequence: TGCAGTGCCGCAGCAGACAGTCGCTACACCTTC.

The chain employs TRBV5-4 and TRBJ2-3; 9 bases are a match to TRBD2. Trimming at V came to 1 base and at J to 0 bases, leaving 6 bases not matched to a gene. This CDR3 region has 17 residues. Germline V gene data show CDR1 as SGHNT and CDR2 as YYREEE (reference sequence). The CDR3 loop is CASSLRSGGFSTDTQYF. CDR3 DNA sequence: TGTGCCAGCAGCTTGCGTAGCGGGGGCTTTAGCACAGATACGCAGTATTTT.

The gene calls are TRBV27 and TRBJ1-1; unclear D gene. This CDR3 contains 13 residues. Germline CDR1 MNHEY, CDR2 SMNVEV (reference sequence). V was cut by 4 bases and J by 7 bases, with 13 bases left in between. This CDR3 reads CASSSLRRDEAFF. The CDR3 DNA sequence: TGTGCCAGCAGTTCCCTGAGGAGAGATGAAGCTTTCTTT.